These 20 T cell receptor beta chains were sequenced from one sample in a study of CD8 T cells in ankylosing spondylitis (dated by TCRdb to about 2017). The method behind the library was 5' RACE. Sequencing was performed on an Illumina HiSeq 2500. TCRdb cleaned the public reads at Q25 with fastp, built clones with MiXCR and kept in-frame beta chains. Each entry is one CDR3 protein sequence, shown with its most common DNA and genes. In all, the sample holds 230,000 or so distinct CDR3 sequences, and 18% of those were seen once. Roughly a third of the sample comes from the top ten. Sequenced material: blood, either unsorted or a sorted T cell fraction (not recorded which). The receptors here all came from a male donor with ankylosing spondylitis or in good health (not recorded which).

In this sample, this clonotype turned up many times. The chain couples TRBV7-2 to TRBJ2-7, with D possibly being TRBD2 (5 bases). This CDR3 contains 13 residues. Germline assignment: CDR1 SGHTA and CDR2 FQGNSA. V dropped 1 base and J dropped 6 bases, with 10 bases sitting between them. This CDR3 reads CASSLEVGSEQYF. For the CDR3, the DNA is TGTGCCAGCAGCTTAGAGGTTGGGAGCGAGCAGTACTTC.

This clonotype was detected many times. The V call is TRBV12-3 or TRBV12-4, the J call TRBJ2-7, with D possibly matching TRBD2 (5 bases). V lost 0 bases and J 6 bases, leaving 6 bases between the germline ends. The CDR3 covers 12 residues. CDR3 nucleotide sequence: TGTGCCAGCAGTTTAGCTGGAGGCGAGCAGTACTTC. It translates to CASSLAGGEQYF.

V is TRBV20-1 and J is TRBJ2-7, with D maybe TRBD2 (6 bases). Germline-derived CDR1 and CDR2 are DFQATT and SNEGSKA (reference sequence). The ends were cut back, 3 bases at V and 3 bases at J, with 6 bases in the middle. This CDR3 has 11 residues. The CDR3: CSARDYYEQYF. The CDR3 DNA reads TGCAGTGCTAGGGACTACTACGAGCAGTACTTC.

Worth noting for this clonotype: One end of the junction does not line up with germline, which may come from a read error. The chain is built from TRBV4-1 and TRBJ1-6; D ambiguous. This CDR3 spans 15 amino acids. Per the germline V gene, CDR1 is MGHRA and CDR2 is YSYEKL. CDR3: CASSQDVGFTTPFHF. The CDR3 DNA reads TGCGCCAGCAGCCAAGATGTAGGGTTTACTACACCCTTCCACTTT.

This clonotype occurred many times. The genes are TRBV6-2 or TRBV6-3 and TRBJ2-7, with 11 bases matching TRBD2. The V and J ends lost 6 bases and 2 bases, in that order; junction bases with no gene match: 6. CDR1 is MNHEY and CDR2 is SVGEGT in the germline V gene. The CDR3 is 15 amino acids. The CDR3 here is CASSELAGVTYEQYF. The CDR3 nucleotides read TGTGCCAGCAGCGAACTAGCGGGAGTCACCTACGAGCAGTACTTC.

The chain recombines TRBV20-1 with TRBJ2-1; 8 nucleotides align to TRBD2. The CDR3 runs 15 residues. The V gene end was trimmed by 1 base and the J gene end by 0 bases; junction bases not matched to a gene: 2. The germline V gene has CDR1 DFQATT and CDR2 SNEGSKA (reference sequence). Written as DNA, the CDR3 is TGCAGTGCTAGAGGTAGCGGGATCTCCTACAATGAGCAGTTCTTC. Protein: CSARGSGISYNEQFF.

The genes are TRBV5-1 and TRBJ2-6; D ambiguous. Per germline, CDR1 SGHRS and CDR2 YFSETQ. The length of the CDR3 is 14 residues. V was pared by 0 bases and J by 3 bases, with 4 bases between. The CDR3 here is CASSLDYGANVLTF. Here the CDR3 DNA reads TGCGCCAGCAGCTTGGATTATGGGGCCAACGTCCTGACTTTC.

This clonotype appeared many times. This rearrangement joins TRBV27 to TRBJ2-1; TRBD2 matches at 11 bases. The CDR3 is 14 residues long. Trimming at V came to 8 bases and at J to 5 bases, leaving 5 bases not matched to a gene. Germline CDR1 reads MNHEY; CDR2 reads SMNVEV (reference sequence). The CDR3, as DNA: TGTGCCAGCTTTAGCGGGAGGGCTCACAATGAGCAGTTCTTC. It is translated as CASFSGRAHNEQFF.

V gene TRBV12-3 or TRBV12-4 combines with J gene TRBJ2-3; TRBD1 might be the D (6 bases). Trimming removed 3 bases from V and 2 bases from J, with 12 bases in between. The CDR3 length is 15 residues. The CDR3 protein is CASSLGAQTTDTQYF. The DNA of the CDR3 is TGTGCCAGCAGTTTGGGGGCCCAGACCACAGATACGCAGTATTTT.

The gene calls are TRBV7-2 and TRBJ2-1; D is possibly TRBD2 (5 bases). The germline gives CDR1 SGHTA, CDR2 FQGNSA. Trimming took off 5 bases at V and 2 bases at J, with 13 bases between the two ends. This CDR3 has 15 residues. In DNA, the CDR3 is TGTGCCAGCAGCCCTGGTCGGGAAACCTACAATGAGCAGTTCTTC. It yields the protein CASSPGRETYNEQFF.

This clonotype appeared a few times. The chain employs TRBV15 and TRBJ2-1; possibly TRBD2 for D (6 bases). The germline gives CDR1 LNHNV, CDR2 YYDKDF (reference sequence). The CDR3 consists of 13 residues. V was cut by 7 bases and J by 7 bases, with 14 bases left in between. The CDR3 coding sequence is TGTGCCACCAACGGGGGAGCCATTAATGAGCAGTTCTTC. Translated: CATNGGAINEQFF. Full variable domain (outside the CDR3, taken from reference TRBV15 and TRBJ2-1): DAMVIQNPRYQVTQFGKPVTLSCSQTLNHNVMYWYQQKSSQAPKLLFHYYDKDFNNEADTPDNFQSRRPNTSFCFLDIRSPGLGDTAMYLCATNGGAINEQFFGPGTRLTVL.

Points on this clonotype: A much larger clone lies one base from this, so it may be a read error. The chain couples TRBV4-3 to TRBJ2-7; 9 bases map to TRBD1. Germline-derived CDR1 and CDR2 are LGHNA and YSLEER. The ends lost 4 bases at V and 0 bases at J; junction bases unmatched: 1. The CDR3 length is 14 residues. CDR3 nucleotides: TGCGCCAGCAGCCGGACAGGGGACTCCTACGAGCAGTACTTC. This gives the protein CASSRTGDSYEQYF.

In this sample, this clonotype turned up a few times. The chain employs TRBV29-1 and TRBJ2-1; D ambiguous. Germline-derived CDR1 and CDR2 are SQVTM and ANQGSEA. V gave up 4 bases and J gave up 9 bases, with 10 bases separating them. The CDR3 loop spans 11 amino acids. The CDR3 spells CSVVYVGEQFF. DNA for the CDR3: TGCAGCGTTGTGTACGTGGGTGAGCAGTTCTTC.

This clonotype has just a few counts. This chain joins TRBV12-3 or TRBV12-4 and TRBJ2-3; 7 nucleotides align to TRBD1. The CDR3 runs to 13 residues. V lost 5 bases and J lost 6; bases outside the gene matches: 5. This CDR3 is CASSETGPDTQYF. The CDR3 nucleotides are TGTGCCAGCAGTGAGACAGGGCCCGATACGCAGTATTTT.

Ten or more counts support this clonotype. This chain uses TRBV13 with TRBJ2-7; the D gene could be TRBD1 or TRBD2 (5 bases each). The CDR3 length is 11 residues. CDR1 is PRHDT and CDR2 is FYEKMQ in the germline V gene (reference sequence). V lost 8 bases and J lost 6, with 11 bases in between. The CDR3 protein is CASGTGPEQYF. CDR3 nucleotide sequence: TGTGCCAGCGGGACCGGGCCCGAGCAGTACTTC.

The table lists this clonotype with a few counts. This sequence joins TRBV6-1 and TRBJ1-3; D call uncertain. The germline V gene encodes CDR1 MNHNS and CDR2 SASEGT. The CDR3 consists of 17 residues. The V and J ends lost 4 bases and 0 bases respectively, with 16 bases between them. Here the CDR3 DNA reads TGTGCCAGCAGTGTAAACAGAGACCTTAGCTCTGGAAACACCATATATTTT. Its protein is CASSVNRDLSSGNTIYF.

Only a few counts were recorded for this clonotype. Written as DNA, the CDR3 is TGTGCCAGTAGTACAGGGGGGAGCTCCTACAATGAGCAGTTCTTC. Its translation: CASSTGGSSYNEQFF. This chain uses TRBV19 with TRBJ2-1, with D perhaps TRBD1 (7 bases). From germline, CDR1 is LNHDA and CDR2 SQIVND (reference sequence). CDR3 size: 15 residues. Trimming took 4 bases from V and 0 from J, leaving 10 bases between them.

The CDR3 region is CASSTVEPTPYNEQFF. CDR3 nucleotide sequence: TGCGCCAGCAGCACAGTGGAACCCACGCCCTACAATGAGCAGTTCTTC. The rearrangement links TRBV5-1 to TRBJ2-1; no firm D call. Germline CDR1 and CDR2: SGHRS and YFSETQ. V lost 4 bases, J lost 2 bases, and 16 bases lay in between. The CDR3 is made up of 16 amino acids.

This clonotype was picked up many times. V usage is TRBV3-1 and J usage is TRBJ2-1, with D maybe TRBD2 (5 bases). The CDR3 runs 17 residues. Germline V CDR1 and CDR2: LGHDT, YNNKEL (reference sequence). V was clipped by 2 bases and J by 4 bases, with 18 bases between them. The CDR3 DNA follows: TGTGCCAGCAGCCAAAGCGACTCCCCCGGGGTATACAATGAGCAGTTCTTC. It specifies CASSQSDSPGVYNEQFF.

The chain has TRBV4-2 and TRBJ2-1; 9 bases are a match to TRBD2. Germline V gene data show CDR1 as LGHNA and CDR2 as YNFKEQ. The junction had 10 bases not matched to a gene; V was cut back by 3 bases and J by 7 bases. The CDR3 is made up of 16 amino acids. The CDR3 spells CASSQSQAGGQNEQFF. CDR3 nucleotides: TGTGCCAGCAGCCAGAGCCAAGCGGGAGGCCAAAATGAGCAGTTCTTC.